This T cell receptor (beta chain) was sequenced during a study of metastatic and nonmetastatic thyroid tumors. Across the study: The authors compared repertoires across blood and tumor or nodule tissue from malignant and benign thyroid patients. Study results and limitations: The study reportedly found significantly higher TCR beta diversity in malignant thyroid tumors than benign nodules, in blood and tumor.

On this clone itself: The target antigen is unknown. The junction does not match germline at one end; this may be a read error.

Before thyroid surgery, none of the patients had received any treatment. Authors' data handling: Construction of a distant-metastasis classifier for papillary thyroid cancer relied on CDR3 differences across clinicopathological groups. TCRdb reanalyzed the PCR reads via MiXCR. These V and J calls rely on TCRdb rather than the paper's analysis. The sample gives fewer than 40,000 clones, around 25% of which show up once; 7% to 10% is in the top ten. The germline V gene has CDR1 WSHSY and CDR2 SAAADI. There are 14 residues in the CDR3. The V gene is TRBV10-2, the J gene TRBJ2-7, with 8 bases that match TRBD1. The sequenced material came from blood. This clonotype originated in a female donor with papillary thyroid cancer or a benign thyroid nodule (not recorded which). Some clones in this sample may be carry-over from other donors' samples. Here the CDR3 reads CASSETQTGGQHYF. The CDR3 DNA reads TGCGCCAGCAGTGAGACTCAAACAGGGGGTCAGCATTACTTC.